The 24 T cell receptor beta chains in this list originate from one sample, sequenced in a study of neurological immune-mediated disorders. Each CDR3 protein is one row after TCRdb ran MiXCR on the 5' RACE reads. The sample lists about 39,000 distinct CDR3 sequences; approximately 7% were seen once. Sequencing was carried out using CD4+ T cells from blood. Receptor source: a man in his forties or fifties in good health.

The genes are TRBV7-9 and TRBJ1-4; 7 nucleotides align to TRBD1. Germline CDR1 reads SEHNR; CDR2 reads FQNEAQ (reference sequence). This CDR3 spans 15 amino acids. V lost 1 base, J lost 3 bases, and 2 bases stayed unmatched. CDR3 in amino acids: CASSLGGTANEKLFF. The CDR3 DNA follows: TGTGCCAGCAGCTTAGGAGGGACAGCTAATGAAAAACTGTTTTTT.

This clonotype was counted ten times or more. The V and J genes are TRBV7-8 and TRBJ2-7, with D perhaps TRBD2 (6 bases). Trimming stripped 1 base from V and 4 bases from J, with 11 bases between. The germline gives CDR1 SGHVS, CDR2 FQNEAQ. The CDR3 loop spans 14 amino acids. The CDR3 region is CASSLGTSRYEQYF. DNA of the CDR3: TGTGCCAGCAGCTTAGGTACTAGCAGATACGAGCAGTACTTC.

This clonotype was found many times. This chain joins TRBV4-1 and TRBJ2-4; D unclear. The CDR3 covers 16 residues. V was pared by 1 base and J by 1 base, with 11 bases between. The V gene's germline CDR1 is MGHRA and CDR2 YSYEKL. The CDR3 DNA follows: TGCGCCAGCAGCCAAGTTGTTACGGCGGCCAAAAACATTCAGTACTTC. This codes for CASSQVVTAAKNIQYF.

This clonotype has a count of ten or more. V and J are TRBV15 and TRBJ2-7; a weak D match, TRBD2 (5 bases). CDR3 size: 14 residues. The germline CDR1 and CDR2 sequences are LNHNV and YYDKDF (reference sequence). Trimming took off 0 bases at V and 2 bases at J, with 8 bases between the two ends. CDR3 DNA sequence: TGTGCCACCAGCAGAGAGGGGAGAACCTACGAGCAGTACTTC. Protein product: CATSREGRTYEQYF.

This clonotype was seen a few times. The chain is built from TRBV4-2 and TRBJ2-7; 13 nucleotides agree with TRBD2. This CDR3 region has 16 residues. CDR1 is LGHNA, CDR2 YNFKEQ, per germline. The junction had 7 bases not matched to a gene; V was cut back by 2 bases and J by 6 bases. For the CDR3, the DNA is TGTGCCAGCAGCCAAAACCCGGGACTAGCGGGAACCGAGCAGTACTTC. Translation: CASSQNPGLAGTEQYF.

This clonotype was seen ten or more times. V is TRBV7-8 and J is TRBJ2-3, with 8 bases fitting TRBD1. With V trimmed by 3 bases and J by 3 bases, 5 bases remained unmatched. Per germline, CDR1 SGHVS and CDR2 FQNEAQ. The CDR3 has 15 amino acids. This chain's CDR3 is CASSLSRGRTDTQYF. In DNA form, the CDR3 reads TGTGCCAGCAGCTTGAGCAGGGGGCGGACAGATACGCAGTATTTT.

This clonotype was seen many times. V usage is TRBV27 and J usage is TRBJ2-7, with 7 positions matching TRBD1. The CDR3 has 15 amino acids. Germline V gives CDR1 MNHEY, CDR2 SMNVEV (reference sequence). The junction had 6 bases not matched to a gene; V was cut back by 4 bases and J by 0 bases. The CDR3 DNA reads TGTGCCAGCAGTTCCCGGACAGGAAACTCCTACGAGCAGTACTTC. Protein product: CASSSRTGNSYEQYF.

This clonotype was counted at least ten times. This sequence joins TRBV7-2 and TRBJ2-5; TRBD2 aligns across 7 bases. The CDR3 consists of 17 residues. Germline V lookup: CDR1 SGHTA, CDR2 FQGNSA. With V trimmed by 5 bases and J by 1 base, 13 bases remained unmatched. CDR3 nucleotides: TGTGCCAGCAGCCTAATTCCGGGACGGACTAGCCAAGAGACCCAGTACTTC. It yields the protein CASSLIPGRTSQETQYF.

This clonotype came up a few times. This chain links TRBV18 with TRBJ2-7, with 7 bases identical to TRBD1. Unmatched junction bases numbered 10, after V lost 6 bases and J lost 2 bases. Germline values: CDR1 KGHSH, CDR2 LQKENI. The CDR3 spans 15 residues. CDR3 nucleotide sequence: TGTGCCAGCTCCCCATTAACAGGGGCGACCTACGAGCAGTACTTC. It is translated as CASSPLTGATYEQYF.

This clonotype was recorded a few times. The V call is TRBV28, the J call TRBJ1-5, with no clear D. This CDR3 region has 16 residues. CDR1 and CDR2 from the germline V gene are MDHEN and SYDVKM. V lost 3 bases and J lost 5, with 17 bases in between. The DNA for the CDR3 is TGTGCCAGCAGTTTGCCCAGGTCCCAGTGGCATCAGCCCCAGCATTTT. This codes for CASSLPRSQWHQPQHF.

This clonotype was detected ten times or more. CDR3 residues: CSVTHRSTDTQYF. Here the CDR3 DNA reads TGCAGCGTCACCCACCGAAGCACAGATACGCAGTATTTT. This chain links TRBV20-1 with TRBJ2-3; no definite D call. Germline V gives CDR1 DFQATT, CDR2 SNEGSKA (reference sequence). The CDR3 totals 13 residues.

Of note for this clonotype: At one end, the junction sequence differs from germline, possibly due to a read error. CDR3 DNA sequence: TGTACCAGTAGTTCCCCGGGGGCCCACTCCTACGAGCAGTACTTC. Encoded protein: CTSSSPGAHSYEQYF. The rearrangement joins TRBV19 to TRBJ2-7, with D perhaps matching TRBD1 or TRBD2 (6 bases each). The CDR3 length is 15 residues. Germline lookup yields CDR1 LNHDA and CDR2 SQIVND (reference sequence).

The table lists this clonotype with many counts. This chain uses TRBV3-1 with TRBJ2-5, with 13 bases lining up with TRBD2. Germline V gives CDR1 LGHDT, CDR2 YNNKEL (reference sequence). After removal of 1 base from V and 3 bases from J, the junction contained 8 bases not matched to a gene. CDR3 length: 18 residues. CDR3 bases: TGTGCCAGCAGCCAAGGGTTGACTAGCGGGAGGAAGAAAGAGACCCAGTACTTC. Protein: CASSQGLTSGRKKETQYF.

This clonotype was recorded many times. The chain combines TRBV7-3 with TRBJ2-1; 12 nucleotides line up with TRBD2. This CDR3 has 16 residues. Germline CDR1 and CDR2: SGHTA and FQGTGA. Unmatched junction bases numbered 6, after V lost 5 bases and J lost 4 bases. The CDR3 DNA follows: TGTGCCAGCAGCAGGACTAGCGGGAACGTGTACAATGAGCAGTTCTTC. Amino acids: CASSRTSGNVYNEQFF.

This clonotype showed up many times. The chain recombines TRBV7-7 with TRBJ2-2; TRBD2 is a possible D gene (6 bases). Trimming left V 5 bases short and J 4 bases short, with 11 bases between. The CDR3 consists of 14 residues. Germline assignment: CDR1 SSHAT and CDR2 FNYEAQ (reference sequence). This chain's CDR3 is CASSAGLRTGELFF. In DNA, the CDR3 is TGTGCCAGCAGCGCGGGACTTCGCACCGGGGAGCTGTTTTTT.

This clonotype was recorded at least ten times. CDR3 sequence (DNA): TGTGCCAGCAGCTTACGCCAGGGGGGAGACGGGGAGAGGGGCTACGAGCAGTACTTC. Residues: CASSLRQGGDGERGYEQYF. The chain has TRBV13 and TRBJ2-7; D is possibly TRBD1 (7 bases). Germline CDR1 and CDR2: PRHDT and FYEKMQ (reference sequence). Trimming removed 2 bases at V and 3 bases at J, with 26 bases between. This CDR3 has 19 residues. The full variable domain, its missing parts supplied by reference TRBV13 and TRBJ2-7, is AAGVIQSPRHLIKEKRETATLKCYPIPRHDTVYWYQQGPGQDPQFLISFYEKMQSDKGSIPDRFSAQQFSDYHSELNMSSLELGDSALYFCASSLRQGGDGERGYEQYFGPGTRLTVT.

The sample holds many counts of this clonotype. V usage is TRBV6-5 and J usage is TRBJ1-1, with D possibly TRBD1 on 6 matching bases. CDR1 is MNHEY, CDR2 SVGAGI, per germline. This CDR3 has 15 amino acids. V was trimmed by 5 bases and J by 4 bases, leaving 17 bases between them. The CDR3 spells CASSDLGGASTEAFF. The DNA of the CDR3 is TGTGCCAGCAGTGACCTGGGGGGGGCGAGCACTGAAGCTTTCTTT.

This clonotype was counted many times. V is TRBV6-5 and J is TRBJ1-4; TRBD1 matches 7 bases. Per the germline V gene, CDR1 is MNHEY and CDR2 is SVGAGI. V shed 2 bases and J 12 bases; nucleotides not matched to a gene: 9. This CDR3 has 14 amino acids. This chain's CDR3 is CASSYGQGVGELFF. The DNA for the CDR3 is TGTGCCAGCAGTTACGGCCAGGGGGTGGGTGAACTGTTTTTT.

This clonotype was counted ten times or more. In DNA, the CDR3 is TGTGCCAGCAGGCACCGGGACAGATATTACGAGCAGTACTTC. Its translation: CASRHRDRYYEQYF. This sequence joins TRBV12-3 or TRBV12-4 and TRBJ2-7; TRBD1 agrees at 7 bases. After removal of 6 bases from V and 4 bases from J, the junction contained 9 bases not matched to a gene. This CDR3 is built from 14 residues.

The chain uses TRBV19 and TRBJ2-7; D is perhaps TRBD1 (5 bases). V was pared by 3 bases and J by 4 bases, with 10 bases between. The CDR3 contains 13 residues. Germline loops: CDR1 LNHDA, CDR2 SQIVND (reference sequence). The CDR3 nucleotides are TGTGCCAGTAGTATCTCTACAGGTTACGAGCAGTACTTC. Protein product: CASSISTGYEQYF.

This clonotype was detected many times. The V gene is TRBV5-1, the J gene TRBJ2-7; 11 bases line up with TRBD2. Germline trimming cut 3 bases from V and 4 bases from J; bases unmatched to any gene: 21. Germline CDR1 and CDR2: SGHRS and YFSETQ. The CDR3 totals 20 residues. CDR3: CASSSSPASGRPPSGYEQYF. The DNA for the CDR3 is TGCGCCAGCAGCTCATCCCCGGCTAGCGGGAGGCCACCATCCGGTTACGAGCAGTACTTC.

This clonotype was found many times. This chain joins TRBV20-1 and TRBJ2-3, with 9 nucleotides matching TRBD2. V gave up 3 bases and J gave up 3 bases; unmatched junction bases: 4. Germline CDR1 and CDR2: DFQATT and SNEGSKA (reference sequence). The CDR3 consists of 14 residues. The CDR3 here is CSASRSGRTDTQYF. CDR3 DNA: TGCAGTGCTAGCCGAAGCGGGAGGACAGATACGCAGTATTTT.

This clonotype has ten or more counts. The chain links TRBV29-1 to TRBJ2-1; a weak D match, TRBD1 (6 bases). The CDR3 is 13 residues long. The germline CDR1 and CDR2 sequences are SQVTM and ANQGSEA. The V gene lost 7 bases and the J gene lost 2 bases, with 12 bases spanning the gap. DNA of the CDR3: TGCAGCGGGGGGACATCAGCCTACAATGAGCAGTTCTTC. Protein sequence: CSGGTSAYNEQFF.

This rearrangement joins TRBV7-2 to TRBJ1-5; D remains unclear. Germline CDR1 is SGHTA and CDR2 is FQGNSA. Trimming shortened V by 4 bases and J by 10 bases, and 14 bases separated the two germline ends. CDR3 length equals 13 residues. The DNA for the CDR3 is TGTGCCAGCAGCTCCTCGAGAGTCAGCCCCCAGCATTTT. Translated: CASSSSRVSPQHF.